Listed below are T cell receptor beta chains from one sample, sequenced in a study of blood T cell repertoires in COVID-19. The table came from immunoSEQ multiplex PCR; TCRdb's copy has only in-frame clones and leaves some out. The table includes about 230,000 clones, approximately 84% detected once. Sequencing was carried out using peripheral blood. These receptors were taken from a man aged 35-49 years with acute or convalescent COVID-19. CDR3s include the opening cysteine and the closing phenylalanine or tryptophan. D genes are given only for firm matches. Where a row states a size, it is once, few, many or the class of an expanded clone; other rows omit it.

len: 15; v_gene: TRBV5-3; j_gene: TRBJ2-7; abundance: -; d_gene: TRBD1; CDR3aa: CARSLHRGPTYEQYF; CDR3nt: TGTGCCAGAAGCCTTCACAGGGGACCTACCTACGAGCAGTACTTC
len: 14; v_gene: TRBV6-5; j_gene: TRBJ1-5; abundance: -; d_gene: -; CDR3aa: CASSRRGGYQPQHF; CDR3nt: TGTGCCAGCAGTCGGAGGGGGGGCTATCAGCCCCAGCATTTT
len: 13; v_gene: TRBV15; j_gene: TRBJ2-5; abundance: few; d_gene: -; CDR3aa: CATAGGVGETQYF; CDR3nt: TGTGCCACCGCCGGAGGGGTTGGGGAGACCCAGTACTTC
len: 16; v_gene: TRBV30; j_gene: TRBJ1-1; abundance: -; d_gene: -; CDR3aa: CAWNYPSGGRGTEAFF; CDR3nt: TGTGCCTGGAACTACCCCTCCGGAGGGCGGGGAACTGAAGCTTTCTTT
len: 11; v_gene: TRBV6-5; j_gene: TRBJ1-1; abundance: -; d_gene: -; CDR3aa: CASRRGTEAFF; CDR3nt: TGTGCCAGCAGACGAGGGACTGAAGCTTTCTTT
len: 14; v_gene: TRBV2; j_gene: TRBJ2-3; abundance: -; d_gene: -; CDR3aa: CASSVSRATDTQYF; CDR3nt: TGTGCCAGCAGTGTCTCCAGGGCCACAGATACGCAGTATTTT
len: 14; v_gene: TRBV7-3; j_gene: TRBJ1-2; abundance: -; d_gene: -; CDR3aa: CASSLRAGSEGYTF; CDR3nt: TGTGCCAGCAGCTTAAGGGCAGGGTCGGAGGGCTACACCTTC
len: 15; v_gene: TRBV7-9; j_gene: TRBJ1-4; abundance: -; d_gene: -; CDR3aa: CASSLFFATNEKLFF; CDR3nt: TGTGCCAGCAGCTTATTCTTTGCAACTAATGAAAAACTGTTTTTT
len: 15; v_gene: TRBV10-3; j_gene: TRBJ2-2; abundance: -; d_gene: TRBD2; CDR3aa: CAIKGAGVNTGELFF; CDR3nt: TGTGCCATCAAGGGTGCGGGGGTTAACACCGGGGAGCTGTTTTTT
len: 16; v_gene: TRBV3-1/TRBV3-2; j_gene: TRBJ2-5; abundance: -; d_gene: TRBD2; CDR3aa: CASSSGLAGPQETQYF; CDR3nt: TGTGCCAGCAGCTCGGGACTAGCGGGGCCCCAAGAGACCCAGTACTTC
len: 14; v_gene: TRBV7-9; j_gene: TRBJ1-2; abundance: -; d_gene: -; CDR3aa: CASSLGAADYGYTF; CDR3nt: TGTGCCAGCAGCCTTGGAGCCGCCGACTATGGCTACACCTTC
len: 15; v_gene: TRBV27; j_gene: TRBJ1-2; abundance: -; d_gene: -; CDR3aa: CASKTGLSTNYGYTF; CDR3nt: TGTGCCAGCAAAACGGGACTCAGCACGAACTATGGCTACACCTTC
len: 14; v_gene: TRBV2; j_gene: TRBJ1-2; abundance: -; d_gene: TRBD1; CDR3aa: CASSVTGGIGGYTF; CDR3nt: TGTGCCAGCAGTGTTACAGGGGGAATCGGCGGCTACACCTTC
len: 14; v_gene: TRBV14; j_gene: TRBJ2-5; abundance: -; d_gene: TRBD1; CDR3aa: CASSRGTGYETQYF; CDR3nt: TGTGCCAGCAGCCGGGGGACAGGGTACGAGACCCAGTACTTC
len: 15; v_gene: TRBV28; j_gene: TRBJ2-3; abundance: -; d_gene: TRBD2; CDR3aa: CASSSRGTSTDTQYF; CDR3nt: TGTGCCAGCAGTTCGCGGGGGACTAGCACAGATACGCAGTATTTT
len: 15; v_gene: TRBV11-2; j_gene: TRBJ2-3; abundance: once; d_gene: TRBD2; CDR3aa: CASSWTSGGIDTQYF; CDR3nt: TGTGCCAGCAGCTGGACTAGCGGGGGGATAGATACGCAGTATTTT
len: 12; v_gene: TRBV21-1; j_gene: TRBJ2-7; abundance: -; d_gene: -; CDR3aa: CASSKPGCKQYF; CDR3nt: TGTGCCAGCAGCAAACCAGGCTGTAAGCAGTACTTC
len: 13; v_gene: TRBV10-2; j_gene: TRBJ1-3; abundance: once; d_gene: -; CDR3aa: CASRQATGNTIYF; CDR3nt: TGCGCCAGCAGACAGGCTACTGGAAACACCATATATTTT
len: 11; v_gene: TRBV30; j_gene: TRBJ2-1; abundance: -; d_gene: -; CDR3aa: CAWTEGTEQFF; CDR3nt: TGTGCCTGGACGGAGGGGACCGAGCAGTTCTTC
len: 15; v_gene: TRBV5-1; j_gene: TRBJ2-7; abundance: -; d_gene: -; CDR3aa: CASSSLPGTYYEQYF; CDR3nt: TGCGCCAGCAGCTCCCTCCCAGGGACTTACTACGAGCAGTACTTC
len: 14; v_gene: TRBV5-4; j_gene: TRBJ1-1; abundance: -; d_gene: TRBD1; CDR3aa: CASSLRDRVAEAFF; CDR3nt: TGTGCCAGCAGCCTACGCGACAGGGTGGCTGAAGCTTTCTTT
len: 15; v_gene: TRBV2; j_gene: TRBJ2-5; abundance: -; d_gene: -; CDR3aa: CASTPEARAKRTQYF; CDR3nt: TGTGCCAGCACGCCCGAGGCCAGGGCCAAACGAACCCAGTACTTC
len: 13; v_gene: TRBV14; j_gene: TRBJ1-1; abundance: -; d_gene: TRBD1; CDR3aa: CASPKTGRTEAFF; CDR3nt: TGTGCCAGCCCCAAGACAGGGCGGACTGAAGCTTTCTTT
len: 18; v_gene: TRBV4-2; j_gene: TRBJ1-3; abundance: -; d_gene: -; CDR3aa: CASSQERRQGQFGNTIYF; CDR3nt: TGTGCCAGCAGCCAAGAACGTCGGCAGGGGCAGTTTGGAAACACCATATATTTT
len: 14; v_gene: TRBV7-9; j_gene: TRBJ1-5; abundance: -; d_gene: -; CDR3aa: CASSLGREGQPQHF; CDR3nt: TGTGCCAGCAGCTTAGGCAGGGAGGGTCAGCCCCAGCATTTT
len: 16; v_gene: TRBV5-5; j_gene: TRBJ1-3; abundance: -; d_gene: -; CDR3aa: CASSFGGAGSGNTIYF; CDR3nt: TGTGCCAGCAGCTTCGGGGGGGCAGGATCTGGAAACACCATATATTTT
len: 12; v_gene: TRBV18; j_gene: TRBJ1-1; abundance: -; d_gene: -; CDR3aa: CASSYKNTEAFF; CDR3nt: TGTGCCAGCTCTTATAAGAACACTGAAGCTTTCTTT
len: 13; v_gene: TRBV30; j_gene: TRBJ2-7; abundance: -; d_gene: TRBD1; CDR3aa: CAWSYQGAYEQYF; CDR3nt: TGTGCCTGGAGTTACCAGGGGGCATACGAGCAGTACTTC
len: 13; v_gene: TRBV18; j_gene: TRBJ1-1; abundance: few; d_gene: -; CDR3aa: CASSPIRQGEAFF; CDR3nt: TGTGCCAGCTCACCAATACGTCAGGGTGAAGCTTTCTTT
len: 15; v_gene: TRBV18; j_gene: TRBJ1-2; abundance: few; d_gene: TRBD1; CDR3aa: CASSPSGQGNYGYTF; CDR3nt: TGTGCCAGCTCACCTTCGGGACAGGGGAACTATGGCTACACCTTC
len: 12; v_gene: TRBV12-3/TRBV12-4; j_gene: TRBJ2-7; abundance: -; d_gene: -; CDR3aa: CASSYTGYEQYF; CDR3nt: TGTGCCAGCAGTTACACAGGCTACGAGCAGTACTTC
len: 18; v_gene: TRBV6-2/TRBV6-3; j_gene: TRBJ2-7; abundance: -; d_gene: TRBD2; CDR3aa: CASSYGTSGVIPSYEQYF; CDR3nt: TGTGCCAGCAGTTACGGGACTAGCGGGGTGATCCCCTCCTACGAGCAGTACTTC
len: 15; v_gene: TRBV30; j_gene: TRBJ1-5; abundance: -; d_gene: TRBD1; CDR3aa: CAWSMGQTSNQPQHF; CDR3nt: TGTGCCTGGAGTATGGGACAGACGAGCAATCAGCCCCAGCATTTT
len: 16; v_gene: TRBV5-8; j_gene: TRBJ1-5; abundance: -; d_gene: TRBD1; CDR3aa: CASSLFETGDNQPQHF; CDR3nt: TGTGCCAGCAGCTTGTTTGAGACAGGGGACAATCAGCCCCAGCATTTT
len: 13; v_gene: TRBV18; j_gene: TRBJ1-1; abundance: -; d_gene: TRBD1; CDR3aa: CASSGQANTEAFF; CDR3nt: TGTGCCAGCTCGGGACAGGCTAACACTGAAGCTTTCTTT
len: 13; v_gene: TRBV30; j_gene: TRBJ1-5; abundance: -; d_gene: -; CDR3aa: CAWSGGAGQPQHF; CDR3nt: TGTGCCTGGAGTGGGGGCGCCGGTCAGCCCCAGCATTTT
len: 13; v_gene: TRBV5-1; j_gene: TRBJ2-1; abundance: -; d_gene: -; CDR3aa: CASSLVGVDEQFF; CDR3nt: TGCGCCAGCAGCTTGGTCGGGGTAGATGAGCAGTTCTTC
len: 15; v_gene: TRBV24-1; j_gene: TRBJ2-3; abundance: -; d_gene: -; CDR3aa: CATSVLAGSTDTQYF; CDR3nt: TGTGCCACCTCAGTGCTTGCAGGGAGCACAGATACGCAGTATTTT
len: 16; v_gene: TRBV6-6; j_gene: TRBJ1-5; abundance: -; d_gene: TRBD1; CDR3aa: CASSSERDRGVQPQHF; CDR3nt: TGTGCCAGCAGTTCAGAAAGGGACAGGGGAGTTCAGCCCCAGCATTTT
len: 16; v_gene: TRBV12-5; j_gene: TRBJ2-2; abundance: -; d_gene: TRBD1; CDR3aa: CASGLARGQYTGELFF; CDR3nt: TGTGCTAGTGGTTTGGCTAGGGGACAGTACACCGGGGAGCTGTTTTTT
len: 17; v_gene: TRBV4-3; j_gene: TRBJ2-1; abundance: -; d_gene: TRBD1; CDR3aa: CASSLRRRDSPYNEQFF; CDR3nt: TGCGCCAGCAGCCTACGTCGCCGGGACAGTCCTTACAATGAGCAGTTCTTC
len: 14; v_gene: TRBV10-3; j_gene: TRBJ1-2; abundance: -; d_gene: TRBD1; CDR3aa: CAISEARGIYGYTF; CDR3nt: TGTGCCATCAGTGAGGCCAGGGGGATTTATGGCTACACCTTC
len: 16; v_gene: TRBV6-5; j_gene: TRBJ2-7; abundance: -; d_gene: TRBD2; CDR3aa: CASSYYKRGGSYEQYF; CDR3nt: TGTGCCAGCAGTTACTACAAGCGGGGGGGTTCCTACGAGCAGTACTTC
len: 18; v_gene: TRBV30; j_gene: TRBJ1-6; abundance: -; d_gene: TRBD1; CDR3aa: CAWRGVHRGVSYNSPLHF; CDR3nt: TGTGCCTGGAGAGGGGTCCACAGGGGGGTGTCCTATAATTCACCCCTCCACTTT
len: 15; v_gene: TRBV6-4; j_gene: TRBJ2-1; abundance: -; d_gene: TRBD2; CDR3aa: CASSAASGEYNEQFF; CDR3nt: TGTGCCAGCAGTGCGGCTAGCGGGGAATACAATGAGCAGTTCTTC
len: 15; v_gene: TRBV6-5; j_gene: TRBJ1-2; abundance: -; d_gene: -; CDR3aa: CASTQRSPTNYGYTF; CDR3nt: TGTGCCAGCACCCAGAGGTCCCCAACTAACTATGGCTACACCTTC
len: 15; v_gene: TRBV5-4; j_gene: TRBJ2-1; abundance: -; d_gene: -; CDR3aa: CASRSAATSYNEQFF; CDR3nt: TGTGCCAGCAGAAGCGCCGCAACCTCCTACAATGAGCAGTTCTTC
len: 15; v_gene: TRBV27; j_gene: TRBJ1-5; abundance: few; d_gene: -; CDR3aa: CASSLGQSSNQPQHF; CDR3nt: TGTGCCAGCAGTTTAGGACAGAGTAGCAATCAGCCCCAGCATTTT
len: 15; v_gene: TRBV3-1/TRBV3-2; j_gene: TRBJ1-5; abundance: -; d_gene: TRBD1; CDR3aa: CASSPTGTDNQPQHF; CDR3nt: TGTGCCAGCAGTCCCACCGGGACAGACAATCAGCCCCAGCATTTT
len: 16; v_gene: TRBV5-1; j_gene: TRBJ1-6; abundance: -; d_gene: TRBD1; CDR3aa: CASSFGRAGGNSPLHF; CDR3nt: TGCGCCAGCAGCTTCGGGAGGGCAGGGGGAAATTCACCCCTCCACTTT
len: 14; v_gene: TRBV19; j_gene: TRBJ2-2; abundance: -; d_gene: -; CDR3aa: CASSMGPNTGELFF; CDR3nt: TGTGCCAGTAGTATGGGGCCGAACACCGGGGAGCTGTTTTTT
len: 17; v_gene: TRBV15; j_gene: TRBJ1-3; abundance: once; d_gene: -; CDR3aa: CATSSGGGFSFGNTIYF; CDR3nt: TGTGCCACCAGCTCGGGGGGAGGGTTTAGTTTTGGAAACACCATATATTTT
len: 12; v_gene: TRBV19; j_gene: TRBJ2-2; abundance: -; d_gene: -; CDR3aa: CASSLSPGELFF; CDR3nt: TGTGCCAGTAGTCTATCCCCCGGGGAGCTGTTTTTT